This is a list of T cell receptor beta chains from one sample in a study of blood T cell repertoires in COVID-19. Some clones are missing from TCRdb's copy, which holds only in-frame ones; the method was immunoSEQ multiplex PCR. The top ten clones hold under 20% of a sample with 60,000 to 75,000 clones, 85% to 90% of them seen once. The sample taken for sequencing was peripheral blood. Every receptor here comes from a woman older than 75 with active COVID-19. CDR3s include the opening cysteine and the closing phenylalanine or tryptophan. A D gene is named only where the DNA matches it firmly. The size entry is marked missing in some rows and otherwise reads once, few, many or a size class.

TRBV2	-	-	TRBJ2-7	TGTGCCAGCAGTGATCAGGCCTACGAGCAGTACTTC	CASSDQAYEQYF
TRBV12-3/TRBV12-4	-	-	TRBJ1-1	TGTGCCAGCAGTTTAACCGGGAACACTGAAGCTTTCTTT	CASSLTGNTEAFF
TRBV18	-	-	TRBJ2-3	TGTGCCAGCTCACCACTTGGACAGCCTAGCACAGATACGCAGTATTTT	CASSPLGQPSTDTQYF
TRBV6-2/TRBV6-3	-	-	TRBJ2-1	TGTGCCAGCAGCCGGGACTTCCAATACAATGAGCAGTTCTTC	CASSRDFQYNEQFF
TRBV6-5	-	-	TRBJ1-2	TGTGCCAGCAGAAAGGGGCGTAACTATGGCTACACCTTC	CASRKGRNYGYTF
TRBV7-6	-	-	TRBJ2-3	TGTGCCAGCAGCTTTAGGGGGGGGGCTGGCACAGATACGCAGTATTTT	CASSFRGGAGTDTQYF
TRBV6-2/TRBV6-3	TRBD2	-	TRBJ2-1	TGTGCCAGCAGTACAGGACTAGCGGGGGTTCCCTCCTACAATGAGCAGTTCTTC	CASSTGLAGVPSYNEQFF
TRBV6-6	-	-	TRBJ1-4	TGTGCCAGCAGTTATATTGGGAGAACTAATGAAAAACTGTTTTTT	CASSYIGRTNEKLFF
TRBV5-5	TRBD1	-	TRBJ2-3	TGTGCCAGCAGCCCAACTCCTGCAGGGGGTACAGATACGCAGTATTTT	CASSPTPAGGTDTQYF
TRBV9	-	-	TRBJ1-2	TGTGCCAGCAGCTCCGCAGGGTACTATGGCTACACCTTC	CASSSAGYYGYTF
TRBV24-1	-	-	TRBJ2-1	TGTGCCACCAGTGATCCGCTAAGCGAAGGGGTCGATGAGCAGTTCTTC	CATSDPLSEGVDEQFF
TRBV7-9	-	-	TRBJ1-1	TGTGCCAGCAGCTTATCCAGGGACACTGAAGCTTTCTTT	CASSLSRDTEAFF
TRBV6-2/TRBV6-3	-	-	TRBJ2-7	TGTGCCAGCAGTTACCCGGACAGAGACTACGAGCAGTACTTC	CASSYPDRDYEQYF
TRBV5-1	-	few	TRBJ1-6	TGCGCCAGCAGCCTAGGCAGGGCTGTGTCACCCCTCCACTTT	CASSLGRAVSPLHF
TRBV18	TRBD1	-	TRBJ1-5	TGTGCCAGCTCCCCTGCCGGGACAGGGGTACAGCCCCAGCATTTT	CASSPAGTGVQPQHF
TRBV5-6	-	once	TRBJ1-1	TGTGCCAGCAGCTCACAGGGTGGAACTGAAGCTTTCTTT	CASSSQGGTEAFF
TRBV5-5	TRBD2	-	TRBJ2-1	TGTGCCAGCAGCTTCGGTAGTAGCGGGGGTCTGGATGAGCAGTTCTTC	CASSFGSSGGLDEQFF
TRBV12-3/TRBV12-4	TRBD1	-	TRBJ1-2	TGTGCCAGCAGCCCGGACAGGTCCTATGGCTACACCTTC	CASSPDRSYGYTF
TRBV30	TRBD1	-	TRBJ1-1	TGTGCCTGGAGTGACTCCCTAGGACAGGGGAGCACTGAAGCTTTCTTT	CAWSDSLGQGSTEAFF
TRBV5-1	TRBD2	-	TRBJ2-5	TGCGCCAGCAGCTTCAGCGGGGAGGGACTCTCAGGGACCCAGTACTTC	CASSFSGEGLSGTQYF
TRBV19	-	-	TRBJ1-2	TGTGCCAGTAGTATCGGGATAGTGGATGGCTACACCTTC	CASSIGIVDGYTF
TRBV7-2	-	-	TRBJ2-3	TGTGCCAGCAGTTTCAGGGGGGCCACCGATACGCAGTATTTT	CASSFRGATDTQYF
TRBV7-9	TRBD2	once	TRBJ2-1	TGTGCCAGCAGCTTGGCGGGGGGAGACAATGAGCAGTTCTTC	CASSLAGGDNEQFF